This is a list of T cell receptor beta chains from one sample in a study of cytomegalovirus exposure and HLA in healthy donors. The data were produced by immunoSEQ multiplex PCR, yet TCRdb's version contains in-frame clones alone and is incomplete. This sample has about 160,000 clones, with 78% found just once. Sequencing used PBMCs. The source of these receptors is a male donor in good health and CMV-seronegative. Both conserved end residues are part of each CDR3. A D gene is named only where the DNA matches it firmly. Clone size appears in some rows only: once, few, many, or a class for an expanded clone.

>TRBV15|-|TRBJ1-1|-
TGTGCCACCAGCAGAGAACGAGGGTGGAGGAGGACTGAAGCTTTCTTT
CATSRERGWRRTEAFF
>TRBV10-3|-|TRBJ1-5|-
TGTGCCATCAGCATCGGGAATCAGCCCCAGCATTTT
CAISIGNQPQHF
>TRBV18|-|TRBJ1-1|-
TGTGCCAGCTCACCGGAAGGGGTTAGTTTGCGTACTGAAGCTTTCTTT
CASSPEGVSLRTEAFF
>TRBV7-8|few|TRBJ1-2|-
TGTGCCAGCACCCTATTCCTGGGGGGGGAAGGTGGCTACACCTTC
CASTLFLGGEGGYTF
>TRBV4-3|-|TRBJ2-2|TRBD2
TGCGCCAGCAGCCAAGATCGGGCTAGCGGGGGGCGGAACACCGGGGAGCTGTTTTTT
CASSQDRASGGRNTGELFF
>TRBV7-2|-|TRBJ2-7|TRBD1
TGTGCCAGCAGCTGGGGACAGGGCTCTTACTACGAGCAGTACTTC
CASSWGQGSYYEQYF
>TRBV6-5|-|TRBJ2-1|-
TGTGCCAGCAAATGGAACAGGGCCTACAATGAGCAGTTCTTC
CASKWNRAYNEQFF
>TRBV6-5|once|TRBJ2-5|TRBD1
TGTGCCAGTAGGACAGGCCGAGAGACCCAGTACTTC
CASRTGRETQYF
>TRBV10-3|-|TRBJ2-7|-
TGTGCCATCAGTGAGTCTGGGGGGTCCTACGAGCAGTACTTC
CAISESGGSYEQYF
>TRBV7-8|-|TRBJ1-2|TRBD1
TGTGCCAGCAGCTTAACAGGGGGCTCAGGTGGCTACACCTTC
CASSLTGGSGGYTF
>TRBV5-1|few|TRBJ2-1|TRBD2
TGCGCCAGCAGCCCTGGTGGCGGGGGTACGGATGAGCAGTTCTTC
CASSPGGGGTDEQFF
>TRBV21-1|-|TRBJ2-7|-
TGTGCCAGCAGCATGCCCCCCCAGGAGGGTAGGTTTTACGAGCAGTACTTC
CASSMPPQEGRFYEQYF
>TRBV18|-|TRBJ1-1|-
TGTGCCAGCTCACCACCTCCGGCCGGGGACACTGAAGCTTTCTTT
CASSPPPAGDTEAFF
>TRBV28|-|TRBJ2-2|-
TGTGCCATCTCGAGGAGGCCGAACACCGGGGAGCTGTTTTTT
CAISRRPNTGELFF
>TRBV7-8|-|TRBJ2-7|-
TGTGCCAGCAGCTTAGAAGGCGGGACCTACGAGCAGTACTTC
CASSLEGGTYEQYF
>TRBV30|-|TRBJ2-3|TRBD1
TGTGCCTGGAGTTTCACAGGGGGGTCAGATACGCAGTATTTT
CAWSFTGGSDTQYF
>TRBV27|-|TRBJ1-5|-
TGTGCCAGCAGTTTGGGCAGGGCTCCCAATCAGCCCCAGCATTTT
CASSLGRAPNQPQHF
>TRBV5-6|-|TRBJ2-3|-
TGTGCCAGCAGCCTTTACACAGATACGCAGTATTTT
CASSLYTDTQYF
>TRBV7-9|once|TRBJ1-3|-
TGTGCCAGCAGCTTAGCAGGAGGTTACGGAAACACCATATATTTT
CASSLAGGYGNTIYF
>TRBV6-6|-|TRBJ2-3|TRBD1
TGTGCCAGCACTTGGAACGGACAGGATCGTACGCAGTATTTT
CASTWNGQDRTQYF
>TRBV6-5|once|TRBJ1-1|-
TGTGCCAGCAGTTACTCGAGAACTGAAGCTTTCTTT
CASSYSRTEAFF
>TRBV4-2|few|TRBJ2-1|TRBD2
TGTGCCAGCAGCGGGGAGGGGTCCTACAATGAGCAGTTCTTC
CASSGEGSYNEQFF
>TRBV9|-|TRBJ2-3|-
TGTGCCAGCAGCGTAGCTAGGGGAGATACGCAGTATTTT
CASSVARGDTQYF